Following are 16 T cell receptor beta chains from one sample sequenced in a study of shared clonotypes between healthy human individuals. Repertoires were generated with immunoSEQ multiplex PCR, while TCRdb's copy carries only in-frame clones and drops some. The sample carries some 480,000 clones, roughly 85% recorded once. The sequencing sample was made of PBMCs. The receptors were gathered from a woman between 35 and 50 years old in good health. Some clones in this sample may be carry-over from other donors' samples.

The chain's CDR3 is CASRQPNSPLHF. CDR3 bases: TGCGCCAGCAGGCAGCCAAATTCACCCCTCCACTTT. J is TRBJ1-6 and V is TRBV5-1; D is ambiguous. Trimming pared 5 bases from V and 7 bases from J, leaving 7 bases between. Germline V gene data show CDR1 as SGHRS and CDR2 as YFSETQ. This CDR3 has 12 amino acids.

The CDR3 protein is CASSLGRSSYEQYF. As DNA, the CDR3 is TGTGCCAGCAGTTTAGGACGAAGCTCCTACGAGCAGTACTTC. V usage is TRBV27 and J usage is TRBJ2-7; D not certain. Germline V gene data show CDR1 as MNHEY and CDR2 as SMNVEV (reference sequence). Trimming stripped 2 bases from V and 0 bases from J, with 8 bases between. The CDR3 consists of 14 residues.

The chain links TRBV10-1 to TRBJ2-3, with D possibly being TRBD1 (5 bases). Trimming took 0 bases from V and 7 from J, leaving 8 bases between them. Germline loops: CDR1 WNHNN, CDR2 SYGVQD (reference sequence). The CDR3 runs 13 residues. This chain's CDR3 is CASSESNRNTQYF. The CDR3 DNA reads TGCGCCAGCAGTGAGTCGAACAGGAATACGCAGTATTTT.

V usage is TRBV19 and J usage is TRBJ1-2; D may be TRBD1 (5 bases). The CDR3 contains 14 residues. Trimming took 6 bases from V and 8 from J, leaving 19 bases between them. Germline-derived CDR1 and CDR2 are LNHDA and SQIVND (reference sequence). CDR3 sequence reads: CASSTFAGQAGYTF. CDR3 coding DNA: TGTGCCAGTAGCACCTTTGCAGGGCAGGCGGGCTACACCTTC.

This sequence joins TRBV7-9 and TRBJ2-3, with a weak D call TRBD2 (5 bases). Between the trimmed V and J ends, which lost 2 bases and 1 base, there was a span of 10 bases. This CDR3 comprises 15 residues. Germline V gene data show CDR1 as SEHNR and CDR2 as FQNEAQ (reference sequence). CDR3 residues: CASSLLGSGTDTQYF. In nucleotides, the CDR3 is TGTGCCAGCAGCTTATTGGGTAGCGGCACAGATACGCAGTATTTT.

V and J are TRBV6-5 and TRBJ2-3; the D is unclear. Trimming pared 0 bases from V and 0 bases from J, leaving 7 bases between. The CDR3 totals 15 residues. Germline V gene sequence: CDR1 MNHEY, CDR2 SVGAGI. The CDR3 sequence is CASSYSPASTDTQYF. CDR3 bases: TGTGCCAGCAGTTACTCTCCGGCCAGCACAGATACGCAGTATTTT.

The J gene is TRBJ1-2, the V gene TRBV25-1; 9 nucleotides line up with TRBD1. Germline assignment: CDR1 MGHDK and CDR2 SYGVNS. This CDR3 contains 14 residues. V lost 5 bases to trimming and J lost 3 bases; unmatched junction nucleotides: 4. CDR3 sequence reads: CASSPGQGDYGYTF. In nucleotides, the CDR3 is TGTGCCAGCAGTCCGGGACAGGGTGACTATGGCTACACCTTC.

This clone came up a few times. The V and J genes are TRBV7-3 and TRBJ2-1, with D hard to call. The germline V gene encodes CDR1 SGHTA and CDR2 FQGTGA. The CDR3 loop spans 15 amino acids. The V gene lost 3 bases and the J gene lost 5 bases, with 14 bases spanning the gap. CDR3 sequence reads: CASSFGPKGHNEQFF. The CDR3 DNA follows: TGTGCCAGCAGCTTCGGACCCAAGGGTCACAATGAGCAGTTCTTC.

The genes are TRBV7-9 and TRBJ2-5; TRBD1 aligns across 10 bases. V lost 5 bases, J lost 5 bases, and 8 bases stayed unmatched. CDR3 length: 15 residues. The germline CDR1 and CDR2 sequences are SEHNR and FQNEAQ (reference sequence). CDR3 loop: CASSGDRGLHETQYF. The DNA of the CDR3 is TGTGCCAGCAGCGGGGACAGGGGTCTTCATGAGACCCAGTACTTC.

This rearrangement joins TRBV4-2 to TRBJ2-7, with 12 bases aligning to TRBD1. The CDR3 extends over 14 amino acids. The V segment lost 5 bases and the J segment 10 bases; nucleotides outside the gene matches: 9. Germline CDR1 reads LGHNA; CDR2 reads YNFKEQ. CDR3 coding DNA: TGTGCCAGCAGCACACGGGACAGGGGGCTCCCACAGTACTTC. Protein: CASSTRDRGLPQYF.

The table lists this clone with a few counts. CDR3 loop: CASSPWGRQADEQYF. As DNA, the CDR3 is TGCGCCAGCAGCCCTTGGGGGCGGCAGGCCGACGAGCAGTACTTC. This chain connects TRBV5-1 to TRBJ2-7, with a tentative D call TRBD1 (6 bases). Germline lookup yields CDR1 SGHRS and CDR2 YFSETQ. The CDR3 runs to 15 residues. Trimming took 4 bases from V and 5 from J, leaving 19 bases between them.

This clone was picked up one time. V and J are TRBV29-1 and TRBJ2-1, with TRBD2 matching over 10 bases. The CDR3 length is 14 residues. Germline loops: CDR1 SQVTM, CDR2 ANQGSEA. The V gene end was trimmed by 4 bases and the J gene end by 8 bases; junction bases not matched to a gene: 8. The CDR3 sequence: CSVAPSGSGHEQFF. The CDR3 DNA reads as TGCAGCGTTGCGCCTAGCGGGAGTGGGCATGAGCAGTTCTTC.

As DNA, the CDR3 is TGTGCCAGCAGTTTATCGGTCGGGGGCCGCACAGATACGCAGTATTTT. This sequence encodes CASSLSVGGRTDTQYF. The chain recombines TRBV28 with TRBJ2-3; TRBD1 or TRBD2 may be the D gene (6 bases each). CDR1 MDHEN and CDR2 SYDVKM come from the germline V gene. V lost 1 base to trimming and J lost 1 base, with 12 bases between them. The CDR3 has 16 amino acids.

Only a few counts were recorded for this clone. The V and J genes are TRBV6-5 and TRBJ2-7, with D uncertain. CDR1 and CDR2 from the germline V gene are MNHEY and SVGAGI. The V and J ends lost 7 bases and 7 bases respectively, with 5 bases between them. The CDR3 length is 9 residues. In DNA form, the CDR3 reads TGTGCCAGCATGGGGGAGCAGTACTTC. It encodes CASMGEQYF.

This clone came up once. The chain couples TRBV15 to TRBJ2-1; 9 bases are shared with TRBD1. J lost 8 bases, V lost 11 bases, and 10 bases had no gene match. Germline CDR1 LNHNV, CDR2 YYDKDF (reference sequence). The CDR3 totals 13 residues. The CDR3 is CASSGQGFDEQFF. In nucleotides, the CDR3 is TGTGCCTCCTCGGGACAGGGATTCGATGAGCAGTTCTTC.

The CDR3 sequence is CASSRDRLYTF. The CDR3 coding sequence is TGTGCCAGCAGCCGTGACAGGCTCTACACCTTC. The chain couples TRBV6-6 to TRBJ1-2; TRBD1 is a possible D gene (6 bases). V gave up 6 bases and J gave up 10 bases, with 12 bases separating them. The germline V gene encodes CDR1 MNHNY and CDR2 SVGAGI (reference sequence). CDR3 size: 11 residues.